A single sample is the source of the 31 T cell receptor beta chains below, sequenced in a study of shared clonotypes between healthy human individuals. Clones were read by immunoSEQ multiplex PCR, and TCRdb kept only the in-frame ones, dropping some. The top ten hold over 8.5% of the sample, which has some 240,000 clones, just over 65% seen once. Sequences were obtained from memory CD4+ T cells sorted from blood. Sample subset: CD45RA-negative fraction. The receptors were gathered from a man in his thirties or forties in good health.

This clone was seen a single time. The V call is TRBV7-2, the J call TRBJ2-5; 11 positions agree with TRBD2. The germline CDR1 and CDR2 sequences are SGHTA and FQGNSA. The CDR3 is made up of 16 amino acids. V shed 4 bases, J shed 4 bases, and the junction held 8 bases outside the gene matches. CDR3 DNA sequence: TGTGCCAGCAGCTCAAGACTAGCGGGATGGGGAGAGACCCAGTACTTC. This codes for CASSSRLAGWGETQYF.

This clone appeared a few times. The J gene is TRBJ2-1, the V gene TRBV6-1; tentatively, D is TRBD2 (6 bases). Germline loops: CDR1 MNHNS, CDR2 SASEGT. The CDR3 is 14 amino acids. Trimming cost V 10 bases and J 0 bases, with 13 bases left between them. The DNA for the CDR3 is TGTGCCACAGGGTACGGGAGCTCCTACAATGAGCAGTTCTTC. Amino acid sequence: CATGYGSSYNEQFF.

This chain joins TRBV18 and TRBJ1-1; D uncertain. V dropped 6 bases and J dropped 4 bases, with 18 bases sitting between them. Per the germline V gene, CDR1 is KGHSH and CDR2 is LQKENI. The CDR3 contains 15 residues. CDR3 sequence (DNA): TGTGCCAGCTCGTCATGGACTGCAGATGGCACTGAAGCTTTCTTT. It is translated as CASSSWTADGTEAFF. Filled out from reference TRBV18 and TRBJ1-1, the complete variable domain reads NAGVMQNPRHLVRRRGQEARLRCSPMKGHSHVYWYRQLPEEGLKFMVYLQKENIIDESGMPKERFSAEFPKEGPSILRIQQVVRGDSAAYFCASSSWTADGTEAFFGQGTRLTVV.

This chain links TRBV7-9 with TRBJ2-1; D is unresolved. Germline CDR1 SEHNR, CDR2 FQNEAQ (reference sequence). Trimming took off 3 bases at V and 8 bases at J, with 11 bases between the two ends. The CDR3 is 13 residues long. The CDR3 nucleotides are TGTGCCAGCAGCTTCAGTGGGATCTATGAGCAGTTCTTC. The encoded protein is CASSFSGIYEQFF.

The rearrangement uses TRBV7-2 and TRBJ2-3, with D perhaps TRBD2 (6 bases). CDR1 and CDR2 (germline): SGHTA, FQGNSA. V was clipped by 4 bases and J by 4 bases, with 12 bases between them. The CDR3 loop spans 14 amino acids. CDR3 nucleotides: TGTGCCAGCAGCTCGGGGGTTAATCCAGATACGCAGTATTTT. Its translation is CASSSGVNPDTQYF.

Comments on this clone: Other nucleotide sequences from this sample produce the same CDR3. This chain joins TRBV5-1 and TRBJ2-5, with 10 bases lining up with TRBD2. CDR1 and CDR2 from the germline V gene are SGHRS and YFSETQ. The V gene end was trimmed by 0 bases and the J gene end by 1 base; junction bases not matched to a gene: 6. The CDR3 is 17 residues long. The CDR3 is CASSLGLAGGRQETQYF. The DNA of the CDR3 is TGCGCCAGCAGCTTGGGACTAGCGGGTGGGCGCCAAGAGACCCAGTACTTC.

The table lists this clone with a count of one. The J gene is TRBJ2-2, the V gene TRBV11-2; maybe TRBD1 (7 bases). The CDR3 has 15 residues. CDR1 and CDR2 from the germline V gene are SGHAT and FQNNGV. Trimming removed 7 bases at V and 5 bases at J, with 17 bases between. DNA for the CDR3: TGTGCCAGCACCCCGGGGGACAGAAGGACCGGGGAGCTGTTTTTT. It codes for CASTPGDRRTGELFF.

The chain joins TRBV11-2 to TRBJ1-4; D is undetermined. Germline-derived CDR1 and CDR2 are SGHAT and FQNNGV. The CDR3 covers 14 residues. The V end lost 1 base, the J end lost 5 bases, and 8 bases lay between the germline ends. The CDR3 DNA reads TGTGCCAGCAGCTTAGGTGGTCGGAATGAAAAACTGTTTTTT. The encoded protein is CASSLGGRNEKLFF.

The chain links TRBV6-5 to TRBJ1-1; D gene ambiguous. V was trimmed by 6 bases and J by 4 bases, leaving 9 bases between them. The CDR3 is 12 residues long. Germline lookup yields CDR1 MNHEY and CDR2 SVGAGI. CDR3 in amino acids: CASRSRGTEAFF. DNA of the CDR3: TGTGCCAGCAGATCACGGGGCACTGAAGCTTTCTTT.

The V call is TRBV11-2, the J call TRBJ2-1; D is uncertain. CDR1 and CDR2 from the germline V gene are SGHAT and FQNNGV. This CDR3 region has 16 residues. The V gene lost 4 bases and the J gene lost 3 bases, with 16 bases spanning the gap. The CDR3 protein is CASSSRWGFFYNEQFF. For the CDR3, the DNA is TGTGCCAGCAGCTCGCGCTGGGGTTTTTTCTACAATGAGCAGTTCTTC.

This chain connects TRBV7-9 to TRBJ2-7; 10 bases are a match to TRBD2. V lost 5 bases to trimming and J lost 2 bases; unmatched junction nucleotides: 6. Germline CDR1 reads SEHNR; CDR2 reads FQNEAQ (reference sequence). The CDR3 totals 15 residues. The CDR3 bases are TGTGCCAGCAGCGGACGACTAGCGGGTCCCTACGAGCAGTACTTC. Translated, it gives CASSGRLAGPYEQYF.

Ten or more counts support this clone. The chain employs TRBV10-3 and TRBJ2-5; tentative D call: TRBD1 (5 bases). Germline V gene data show CDR1 as ENHRY and CDR2 as SYGVKD. The CDR3 is 13 amino acids. V lost 6 bases and J lost 2, with 10 bases in between. The CDR3 reads CAIRAGKQETQYF. As DNA, the CDR3 is TGTGCCATCAGGGCAGGGAAGCAAGAGACCCAGTACTTC.

The chain recombines TRBV5-1 with TRBJ2-2; TRBD2 might be the D (5 bases). Deletions cut 5 bases from V and 0 bases from J, with 8 bases between. The germline gives CDR1 SGHRS, CDR2 YFSETQ. This CDR3 comprises 14 residues. CDR3 nucleotide sequence: TGCGCCAGCAGAGCGGTCGCGAACACCGGGGAGCTGTTTTTT. Amino acids: CASRAVANTGELFF.

This clone appeared a few times. This chain joins TRBV30 and TRBJ1-5; D is perhaps TRBD1 (5 bases). CDR1 GTSNPN and CDR2 SVGIG come from the germline V gene (reference sequence). Trimming pared 0 bases from V and 6 bases from J, leaving 15 bases between. The CDR3 loop spans 15 amino acids. The DNA of the CDR3 is TGTGCCTGGAGTGTACCTGGACATCGGGGTCAGCCCCAGCATTTT. Translating gives CAWSVPGHRGQPQHF.

The rearrangement joins TRBV14 to TRBJ2-6; D assignment may be TRBD1 or TRBD2 (5 bases each). V was clipped by 0 bases and J by 3 bases, with 12 bases between them. The CDR3 length is 17 residues. Germline V gene data show CDR1 as SGHDN and CDR2 as FVKESK. CDR3 protein: CASSQDRAGLGANVLTF. CDR3 nucleotides: TGTGCCAGCAGCCAAGACAGGGCGGGTCTTGGGGCCAACGTCCTGACTTTC.

This clone has just a few counts. The rearrangement joins TRBV7-9 to TRBJ2-5; 8 nucleotides align to TRBD2. The germline gives CDR1 SEHNR, CDR2 FQNEAQ (reference sequence). The trim removed 5 bases at V and 4 bases at J, leaving 9 bases unmatched. The CDR3 has 15 amino acids. The CDR3 spells CASSLLAEGGETQYF. The CDR3 DNA sequence: TGTGCCAGCAGCCTACTAGCGGAAGGGGGAGAGACCCAGTACTTC.

The chain employs TRBV30 and TRBJ2-1, with 8 bases that match TRBD1. The CDR3 sequence is 13 residues long. The trim removed 2 bases at V and 12 bases at J, leaving 9 bases unmatched. CDR1 is GTSNPN, CDR2 SVGIG, per germline (reference sequence). The CDR3 coding sequence is TGTGCCTGGAGTCTCACCACGACAGGGGTGCAGTTCTTC. This translates into CAWSLTTTGVQFF.

The chain couples TRBV10-3 to TRBJ2-2, with 9 nucleotides matching TRBD2. V was clipped by 4 bases and J by 3 bases; unmatched bases: 6. CDR1 and CDR2 (germline): ENHRY, SYGVKD. The CDR3 loop spans 16 amino acids. The CDR3: CAISASSGIYTGELFF. Here the CDR3 DNA reads TGTGCCATCAGTGCGTCTAGCGGGATCTACACCGGGGAGCTGTTTTTT.

This clone occurred a few times. The chain is built from TRBV18 and TRBJ1-1; perhaps TRBD1 as D (5 bases). V shed 3 bases and J shed 5 bases, with 19 bases lying between them. Germline CDR1 and CDR2: KGHSH and LQKENI. The CDR3 runs to 16 residues. The CDR3 DNA is TGTGCCAGCTCACCGGAGAGGTGGGGCTATGGTACTGAAGCTTTCTTT. Protein sequence: CASSPERWGYGTEAFF. Based on the CDR3 plus reference TRBV18 and TRBJ1-1, the full variable domain is NAGVMQNPRHLVRRRGQEARLRCSPMKGHSHVYWYRQLPEEGLKFMVYLQKENIIDESGMPKERFSAEFPKEGPSILRIQQVVRGDSAAYFCASSPERWGYGTEAFFGQGTRLTVV.

A single count supports this clone. The rearrangement links TRBV2 to TRBJ2-3; TRBD1 or TRBD2 may be the D gene (5 bases each). Trimming left V 4 bases short and J 4 bases short, with 9 bases between. CDR1 is SNHLY, CDR2 FYNNEI, per germline. This CDR3 spans 13 amino acids. CDR3 in DNA: TGTGCCAGCAGTGGGGGGAGAGCAGATACGCAGTATTTT. Translated: CASSGGRADTQYF. The full variable domain, its missing parts supplied by reference TRBV2 and TRBJ2-3, is EPEVTQTPSHQVTQMGQEVILRCVPISNHLYFYWYRQILGQKVEFLVSFYNNEISEKSEIFDDQFSVERPDGSNFTLKIRSTKLEDSAMYFCASSGGRADTQYFGPGTRLTVL.

The rearrangement links TRBV18 to TRBJ2-3; TRBD1 agrees at 8 bases. Germline lookup yields CDR1 KGHSH and CDR2 LQKENI. This CDR3 spans 16 amino acids. Losses at the gene ends were 3 bases for V and 5 bases for J; bases not matched to a gene: 10. CDR3 sequence reads: CASSPSPGQGKDTQYF. CDR3 DNA sequence: TGTGCCAGCTCACCGAGCCCCGGACAGGGCAAAGATACGCAGTATTTT.

CDR3 sequence (DNA): TGTGCCAGCAGCGTGAGGGGTATTGGAGACTATGGCTACACCTTC. Its protein product is CASSVRGIGDYGYTF. The chain has TRBV5-6 and TRBJ1-2, with D maybe TRBD1 (5 bases). The CDR3 is 15 amino acids. Germline V gene sequence: CDR1 SGHDT, CDR2 YYEEEE. Trimming left V 4 bases short and J 3 bases short, with 16 bases between.

The V call is TRBV5-6, the J call TRBJ1-1; 9 positions match TRBD1. V lost 3 bases to trimming and J lost 9 bases; unmatched junction nucleotides: 9. CDR1 is SGHDT, CDR2 YYEEEE, per germline. The CDR3 has 14 residues. The CDR3, as DNA: TGTGCCAGCAGCTCGTGGACAGGGGCAGTACAAGCTTTCTTT. It translates to CASSSWTGAVQAFF. Full variable domain (rest looked up from reference TRBV5-6 and TRBJ1-1): DAGVTQSPTHLIKTRGQQVTLRCSPKSGHDTVSWYQQALGQGPQFIFQYYEEEERQRGNFPDRFSGHQFPNYSSELNVNALLLGDSALYLCASSSWTGAVQAFFGQGTRLTVV.

The chain employs TRBV5-1 and TRBJ1-3; no firm D call. The CDR3 has 14 residues. Germline V CDR1 and CDR2: SGHRS, YFSETQ. Between the trimmed V and J ends, which lost 0 bases and 4 bases, there was a span of 8 bases. The CDR3 loop reads CASSLDARGNTIYF. CDR3 bases: TGCGCCAGCAGCTTGGATGCGAGAGGAAACACCATATATTTT.

Ten or more counts support this clone. The chain recombines TRBV19 with TRBJ2-1; 7 nucleotides match TRBD2. Germline CDR1 is LNHDA and CDR2 is SQIVND (reference sequence). Trimming removed 8 bases from V and 4 bases from J; junction bases left unmatched: 8. The CDR3 loop spans 14 amino acids. The CDR3 here is CASHVGGLYNEQFF. The DNA for the CDR3 is TGTGCCAGTCACGTGGGGGGGTTATACAATGAGCAGTTCTTC. The full variable domain, in which reference TRBV19 and TRBJ2-1 provide the parts outside the CDR3, is DGGITQSPKYLFRKEGQNVTLSCEQNLNHDAMYWYRQDPGQGLRLIYYSQIVNDFQKGDIAEGYSVSREKKESFPLTVTSAQKNPTAFYLCASHVGGLYNEQFFGPGTRLTVL.

The J gene is TRBJ2-3, the V gene TRBV14, with D perhaps matching TRBD2 (5 bases). The CDR3 covers 14 residues. Germline V gene lookup returns CDR1 SGHDN and CDR2 FVKESK. Trimming took 1 base from V and 2 from J, leaving 7 bases between them. The CDR3: CASSQVDYTDTQYF. The CDR3 region has the DNA TGTGCCAGCAGCCAAGTTGACTACACAGATACGCAGTATTTT. The complete variable domain, with remaining parts taken from reference TRBV14 and TRBJ2-3, reads EAGVTQFPSHSVIEKGQTVTLRCDPISGHDNLYWYRRVMGKEIKFLLHFVKESKQDESGMPNNRFLAERTGGTYSTLKVQPAELEDSGVYFCASSQVDYTDTQYFGPGTRLTVL.

The chain combines TRBV11-2 with TRBJ2-7; 10 positions match TRBD2. CDR1 is SGHAT and CDR2 is FQNNGV in the germline V gene. The CDR3 has 19 residues. J lost 0 bases, V lost 4 bases, and 15 bases had no gene match. The CDR3 spells CASSSTIASGRILSYEQYF. CDR3 bases: TGTGCCAGCAGCTCCACAATAGCTAGCGGGAGAATTCTCTCCTACGAGCAGTACTTC.

The chain joins TRBV7-9 to TRBJ2-7; either TRBD1 or TRBD2 may supply D (7 bases each). The germline V gene has CDR1 SEHNR and CDR2 FQNEAQ (reference sequence). V dropped 5 bases and J dropped 1 base, with 15 bases sitting between them. CDR3 length: 15 residues. The DNA for the CDR3 is TGTGCCAGCAGCCCAGGGGGGGGCCTGTCCTACGAGCAGTACTTC. Encoded protein: CASSPGGGLSYEQYF. Complete variable domain (other parts from reference TRBV7-9 and TRBJ2-7): DTGVSQNPRHKITKRGQNVTFRCDPISEHNRLYWYRQTLGQGPEFLTYFQNEAQLEKSRLLSDRFSAERPKGSFSTLEIQRTEQGDSAMYLCASSPGGGLSYEQYFGPGTRLTVT.

This clone was counted a few times. V usage is TRBV18 and J usage is TRBJ2-3, with a weak D call TRBD1 (7 bases). Trimming pared 0 bases from V and 4 bases from J, leaving 11 bases between. The germline gives CDR1 KGHSH, CDR2 LQKENI. The CDR3 consists of 15 residues. CDR3 sequence (DNA): TGTGCCAGCTCACCACCCTCAGGGGGGTCAGATACGCAGTATTTT. Residues: CASSPPSGGSDTQYF.

The chain recombines TRBV2 with TRBJ2-7; D perhaps matches TRBD2 (6 bases). This CDR3 region has 14 residues. V gave up 5 bases and J gave up 3 bases, with 14 bases separating them. Germline-derived CDR1 and CDR2 are SNHLY and FYNNEI. The CDR3 is CASSSGTGVYEQYF. The CDR3 coding sequence is TGTGCCAGCAGTTCGGGGACGGGAGTCTACGAGCAGTACTTC.

With regard to this clone: Other DNA sequences in this specimen translate into the identical CDR3. The chain has TRBV5-4 and TRBJ2-7; no clear D. Germline loops: CDR1 SGHNT, CDR2 YYREEE (reference sequence). The CDR3 is made up of 14 amino acids. V lost 0 bases and J 0 bases, leaving 7 bases between the germline ends. CDR3 sequence reads: CASSLGSVSYEQYF. In DNA, the CDR3 is TGTGCCAGCAGCTTGGGTAGTGTCTCCTACGAGCAGTACTTC. Complete variable domain (other parts from reference TRBV5-4 and TRBJ2-7): ETGVTQSPTHLIKTRGQQVTLRCSSQSGHNTVSWYQQALGQGPQFIFQYYREEENGRGNFPPRFSGLQFPNYSSELNVNALELDDSALYLCASSLGSVSYEQYFGPGTRLTVT.